The subject of this entry is one T cell receptor (beta chain). This clonotype was seen only a few times. The antigen this receptor binds is unknown. There are no base qualities to consult, and no much larger clone falls within one base. Via the germline V gene, CDR1 is MNHNS and CDR2 SASEGT. The trim is 6 bases for V and 1 base for J, with a gap of 7 bases between the germline ends. The CDR3 holds 13 amino acids from the cysteine to the phenylalanine. The entry retains the CDR3 DNA only, 39 bases that are in frame from base 1. This entry comes from a study of CD8+CD57+ T cells in acquired aplastic anemia (dated by TCRdb to between 2017 and 2018). Background on the whole study: A mean of about 3.2 ug of DNA, ranging from roughly 0.19 to 30 ug, was extracted from sorted CD4+ and CD8+ cells. CD8+CD57+ expansion was defined as a frequency above the mean frequency observed in healthy subjects. Results and caveats for the whole study, not just this receptor: Nearly 30 CD8+ CDR3 sequences were found in both patients and controls but appeared to be highly expressed in patients and within the immunodominant clones of the patients. No significant difference in CD8+ Simpson's diversity was found between patients and healthy controls (P=0.060).

Genomic DNA served as template for TCR beta VDJ combination and CDR3 sequence profiling. An Illumina HiSeq 2000 was the platform used for TCR repertoire sequencing. From the authors' description of their analysis: TRBV/TRBJ rearrangement plots, CDR3 size and DJ length profiles, and Simpson's diversity index were used to evaluate the repertoires. The most abundant DNA sequence in the deep sequencing data was defined as the immunodominant clone. CDR3 amino acid sequences were screened for sharing across subjects and were compared with published repertoires and the VDJdb database. TCRdb applied fastp at Q25 and MiXCR to the public reads, then kept only in-frame beta chains. Every entry covers one CDR3 protein and lists the most common genes and DNA from its rows. TCRdb's processing, not the authors', yielded these V and J calls. The table for this sample lists 400,000 to 600,000 distinct CDR3 sequences; approximately 33% of them were counted only once. The ten biggest clones cover less than 0.85% of the sample.

The patients picked for sequencing were ones in whom flow cytometry had shown an expansion of CD8+CD57+ cells. All patients had severe acquired aplastic anemia diagnosed by International Study of Aplastic Anemia and Agranulocytosis and Camitta criteria. Patients had received no therapy at the time of blood sampling. In the study, sorted CD4+ and CD8+ blood T cells from patients with severe aplastic anemia and from healthy subjects underwent deep sequencing of TCR repertoires. Patients were enrolled in the USA under clinicaltrials.gov protocols 00001620, 01623167, 00001397, 00071045, 00081523 and 00961064. Ficoll-Paque density gradient centrifugation was used to isolate peripheral blood mononuclear cells. Before DNA extraction, CD4+ and CD8+ T cells were sorted with FACS or magnetic beads.

This receptor chain uses TRBV6-1 and TRBJ1-3; no D gene is confidently identified. The sequence came from a human donor with aplastic anemia. The sequencing input was sorted CD4+, CD8+, or CD8+CD57+ T cells (not recorded which) from PBMCs. This receptor carries the CDR3 CASRTSSGNTIYF. The nucleotides are TGTGCCAGCAGGACAAGTTCTGGAAACACCATATATTTT.